This entry lists 8 T cell receptor beta chains sequenced from one sample in a study of T cell repertoires in cytomegalovirus infection. TCRdb analysed the reads with MiXCR anew, one entry per CDR3 protein. The table shows 450,000 to 550,000 distinct CDR3 sequences, with 42% occurring only once. No antigens are known for them. The input for sequencing was cultured PBMCs, taken from culture after CMV antigen stimulation. These TCRs come from a human donor in good health (CMV status not recorded). Some clones in this sample may be carry-over from other donors' samples.

This clonotype was seen a single time. The chain links TRBV18 to TRBJ1-2; D not resolved. The germline CDR1 and CDR2 sequences are KGHSH and LQKENI. V lost 2 bases and J 5 bases, leaving 12 bases between the germline ends. The CDR3 spans 14 residues. The CDR3 is CASSPVAAEYGYTF. For the CDR3, the DNA is TGTGCCAGCTCACCAGTAGCCGCAGAGTATGGCTACACCTTC.

Written as DNA, the CDR3 is TGCGCCAGCAGCCAAGTTCTGGGACTAGCTTTGGAGACCGGGGAGCTGTTTTTT. Its protein is CASSQVLGLALETGELFF. The rearrangement links TRBV4-3 to TRBJ2-2, with 9 bases identical to TRBD2. Germline lookup yields CDR1 LGHNA and CDR2 YSLEER. The CDR3 sequence is 18 residues long. The ends lost 1 base at V and 5 bases at J; junction bases unmatched: 11.

This clonotype was recorded a few times. This chain's CDR3 is CASSLDVRVYGYTF. The CDR3 DNA reads TGTGCCAGCAGCTTAGATGTCCGAGTCTATGGCTACACCTTC. This chain uses TRBV7-2 with TRBJ1-2; D remains unclear. Trimming removed 1 base from V and 4 bases from J, with 10 bases in between. The length of the CDR3 is 14 residues. Germline values: CDR1 SGHTA, CDR2 FQGNSA.

The chain is built from TRBV27 and TRBJ1-1; no clear D. The CDR3 has 14 amino acids. Germline V gene data show CDR1 as MNHEY and CDR2 as SMNVEV (reference sequence). Trimming left V 5 bases short and J 1 base short, with 11 bases between. The CDR3 spells CASSPWASNTEAFF. The CDR3, as DNA: TGTGCCAGCAGTCCGTGGGCCTCGAACACTGAAGCTTTCTTT.

This clonotype was seen just once. The chain carries TRBV27 and TRBJ2-7; no clear D gene. V lost 5 bases, J lost 5 bases, and 16 bases lay in between. The CDR3 is 14 residues long. Germline V gives CDR1 MNHEY, CDR2 SMNVEV (reference sequence). CDR3 protein: CASSPPGLANEQYF. CDR3 nucleotides: TGTGCCAGCAGTCCCCCGGGCCTCGCGAACGAGCAGTACTTC.

This clonotype showed up just a few times. The chain couples TRBV7-6 to TRBJ2-7; D not resolved. The CDR3 contains 15 residues. Germline values: CDR1 SGHVS, CDR2 FNYEAQ. The germline V and J ends were trimmed by 5 bases and 3 bases, with 17 bases remaining between them. DNA for the CDR3: TGTGCCAGCAGCCCCTTCGAAGGGCCCGGCTACGAGCAGTACTTC. Translated, it gives CASSPFEGPGYEQYF.

This clonotype was counted between two and nine times. The chain links TRBV7-8 to TRBJ2-2; TRBD2 is a possible D gene (6 bases). CDR3 size: 15 residues. V lost 6 bases and J lost 6, with 17 bases in between. Germline values: CDR1 SGHVS, CDR2 FQNEAQ. The CDR3 region is CASSRKRVQAGELFF. DNA of the CDR3: TGTGCCAGCAGTCGGAAGCGGGTTCAGGCCGGGGAGCTGTTTTTT.

The J gene is TRBJ1-4, the V gene TRBV7-3, with D perhaps TRBD1 (6 bases). The CDR3 runs 14 residues. Germline values: CDR1 SGHTA, CDR2 FQGTGA. The V end lost 4 bases, the J end lost 3 bases, and 9 bases lay between the germline ends. Here the CDR3 DNA reads TGTGCCAGCAGCTACGGGACATCTAATGAAAAACTGTTTTTT. Amino acid sequence: CASSYGTSNEKLFF. The full variable domain, completed using reference TRBV7-3 and TRBJ1-4, is GAGVSQTPSNKVTEKGKYVELRCDPISGHTALYWYRQSLGQGPEFLIYFQGTGAADDSGLPNDRFFAVRPEGSVSTLKIQRTERGDSAVYLCASSYGTSNEKLFFGSGTQLSVL.